The clone carrying this T cell receptor beta chain was counted a few times. What it binds is unknown. Unique molecular identifiers tagged every individual TCR cDNA molecule. TCRdb recomputed calls from the 5' RACE reads with MiXCR, one row per CDR3 protein. Here the sample spans some 28,000 distinct CDR3 sequences, approximately 8.1% being singletons. The data belong to a study of spatial heterogeneity in lung cancer. In the study overall: Unique TCR and UMI combinations averaged more than ten appearances each in raw reads. Findings and caveats of the study: More often at tumor resection than at routine follow-up, ubiquitous expanded tumor TCRs were detected in the blood.

The CDR3 sequence is 18 residues long. V shed 4 bases and J shed 0 bases, with 20 bases lying between them. CDR1 SGHKS and CDR2 YYEKEE come from the germline V gene (reference sequence). As to time point: sample taken at primary tumor resection. Sequencing of whole RNA from tumor, nontumor lung or frozen PBMC involved no sorting. The cohort: around 77 early-stage, untreated non-small cell lung cancer patients. The origin of this receptor is a female donor with early-stage non-small cell lung cancer. Sample: PBMCs, taken at surgery. The rearrangement uses TRBV5-5 and TRBJ2-4; D may be TRBD2 (7 bases). The CDR3 nucleotides read TGTGCCAGCAGCAACATGGTCGGGGGGCGAGGAGCCAAAAACATTCAGTACTTC. Its translation: CASSNMVGGRGAKNIQYF. The full variable domain, its missing parts supplied by reference TRBV5-5 and TRBJ2-4, is DAGVTQSPTHLIKTRGQQVTLRCSPISGHKSVSWYQQVLGQGPQFIFQYYEKEERGRGNFPDRFSARQFPNYSSELNVNALLLGDSALYLCASSNMVGGRGAKNIQYFGAGTRLSVL.